A selection of T cell receptor beta chains follows, all from one sample in a study of human T cells and chemical hapten exposure. TCRdb reprocessed the RACE reads via MiXCR and lists one record per CDR3 protein. The sample comprises more than 250,000 distinct CDR3 sequences, approximately 8.4% of which are singletons, and 2.3% rests with the top ten. The source material was whole blood, sampled in connection with sensitization to the hapten diphenylcyclopropenone (DPC). Source of these receptors: a woman in her thirties or forties with alopecia areata. Some clones in this sample may be carry-over from other donors' samples. CDR3s include the opening cysteine and the closing phenylalanine or tryptophan. D genes are given only for firm matches. Only some rows state a clone size, as once, few, many or a class for expanded clones.

d_call: TRBD1; j_call: TRBJ1-1; clone_size: many; cdr3_length: 13; v_call: TRBV29-1; cdr3_nt: TGCAGCGTTCAGGGACAGGGGAACACTGAAGCTTTCTTT; cdr3_aa: CSVQGQGNTEAFF
d_call: -; j_call: TRBJ1-1; clone_size: -; cdr3_length: 14; v_call: TRBV6-2/TRBV6-3; cdr3_nt: TGTGCCAGCAGCCATCGGCAGGCTAACACTGAAGCTTTCTTT; cdr3_aa: CASSHRQANTEAFF
d_call: TRBD1; j_call: TRBJ1-1; clone_size: few; cdr3_length: 14; v_call: TRBV4-2; cdr3_nt: TGTGCCAGCAGCCAACCTGACAGGGGAAATCGGGCTTTCTTT; cdr3_aa: CASSQPDRGNRAFF
d_call: -; j_call: TRBJ2-6; clone_size: few; cdr3_length: 18; v_call: TRBV28; cdr3_nt: TGTGCCAGCAGCCTGGTCGGACGTTTGTCCTCTGGGGCCAACGTCCTGACTTTC; cdr3_aa: CASSLVGRLSSGANVLTF
d_call: TRBD2; j_call: TRBJ2-5; clone_size: many; cdr3_length: 16; v_call: TRBV20-1; cdr3_nt: TGCAGTGCTTCTCGGGACTACCAATCACACACCGGGACCCAGTACTTC; cdr3_aa: CSASRDYQSHTGTQYF
d_call: -; j_call: TRBJ2-1; clone_size: many; cdr3_length: 11; v_call: TRBV29-1; cdr3_nt: TGCAGCGTTGAACCAGGCAATGAGCAGTTCTTC; cdr3_aa: CSVEPGNEQFF
d_call: -; j_call: TRBJ2-3; clone_size: few; cdr3_length: 15; v_call: TRBV18; cdr3_nt: TGTGCCAGCTCACCATCGGTAGAGGGCACAGATACGCAGTATTTT; cdr3_aa: CASSPSVEGTDTQYF
d_call: TRBD2; j_call: TRBJ2-1; clone_size: -; cdr3_length: 15; v_call: TRBV6-5; cdr3_nt: TGTGCCAGCAGTTACTGGGAGGGCGGTCGCAATGAGCAGTTCTTC; cdr3_aa: CASSYWEGGRNEQFF
d_call: -; j_call: TRBJ1-4; clone_size: few; cdr3_length: 16; v_call: TRBV7-2; cdr3_nt: TGTGCCAGCAGCTTAGAAGTGGTCGCAACTAATGAAAAACTGTTTTTT; cdr3_aa: CASSLEVVATNEKLFF
d_call: TRBD2; j_call: TRBJ2-2; clone_size: few; cdr3_length: 16; v_call: TRBV4-2; cdr3_nt: TGTGCCAGCAGCCGCGGACTAGCGGCGAACACCGGGGAGCTGTTTTTT; cdr3_aa: CASSRGLAANTGELFF
d_call: TRBD2; j_call: TRBJ2-1; clone_size: -; cdr3_length: 15; v_call: TRBV7-6; cdr3_nt: TGTGCCAGCAGCTACCGGACTAGCAGGAACCATGAGCAGTTCTTC; cdr3_aa: CASSYRTSRNHEQFF
d_call: TRBD1; j_call: TRBJ1-1; clone_size: many; cdr3_length: 15; v_call: TRBV12-3/TRBV12-4; cdr3_nt: TGTGCCAGCAGTGAAACCGGGACAGGGGGCACTGAAGCTTTCTTT; cdr3_aa: CASSETGTGGTEAFF